This T cell receptor beta chain was sequenced for a study of T cell changes during pregnancy in multiple sclerosis. Assay used: immunoSEQ multiplex PCR; TCRdb lists only in-frame clones, some missing. This sample has roughly 69,000 clones, with roughly 92% found just once. This clonotype originated in a female donor with multiple sclerosis, enrolled in a pregnancy study. Sequenced material: peripheral blood, taken in the second trimester of pregnancy.

CDR3: CASSQVGVRDRAHQPQHF. CDR3 nucleotide sequence: TGCGCCAGCAGCCAAGTTGGCGTCCGGGACAGGGCACATCAGCCCCAGCATTTT. This chain connects TRBV4-1 to TRBJ1-5, with 9 bases lining up with TRBD1. CDR1 and CDR2 (germline): MGHRA, YSYEKL. The CDR3 runs 18 residues. The V segment lost 1 base and the J segment 5 bases; nucleotides outside the gene matches: 12.